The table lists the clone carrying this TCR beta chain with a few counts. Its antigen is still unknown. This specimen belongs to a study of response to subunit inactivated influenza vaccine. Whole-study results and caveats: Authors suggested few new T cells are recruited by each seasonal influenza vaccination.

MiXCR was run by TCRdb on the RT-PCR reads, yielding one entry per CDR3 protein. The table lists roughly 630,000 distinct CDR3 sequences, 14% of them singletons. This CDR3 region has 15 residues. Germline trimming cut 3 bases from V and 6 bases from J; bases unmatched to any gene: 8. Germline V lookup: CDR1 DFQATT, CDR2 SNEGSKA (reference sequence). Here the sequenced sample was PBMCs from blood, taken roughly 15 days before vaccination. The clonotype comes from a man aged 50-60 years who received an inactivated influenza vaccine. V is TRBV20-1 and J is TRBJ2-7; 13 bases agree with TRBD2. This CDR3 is CSARKRTSGSVEQYF. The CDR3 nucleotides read TGCAGTGCTAGGAAACGGACTAGCGGGAGCGTCGAGCAGTACTTC.